What follows are 23 T cell receptor beta chains derived from one specimen sequenced in a study of blood T cells in healthy people across ages. A sample-barcoded 5' primer and a J-beta primer mix were used in a second PCR of about 6 to 12 cycles. TCRdb re-derived calls from the 5' RACE reads in MiXCR, one entry per CDR3 protein. The top ten hold under 9% of the sample, which has hundreds of thousands of distinct CDR3 sequences, about 24% seen once. These sequences were also reported in another study, on T cells of mothers and their children.

Material: blood. These receptors all stem from a boy aged 5-17 years in good health.

This clonotype was seen a handful of times. V and J are TRBV7-2 and TRBJ2-1, with TRBD1 matching 12 bases. Germline-derived CDR1 and CDR2 are SGHTA and FQGNSA. The V gene end was trimmed by 5 bases and the J gene end by 8 bases; junction bases not matched to a gene: 4. This CDR3 contains 14 residues. The CDR3 DNA reads as TGTGCCAGCAGCAGTGGGACAGGGGGCGATGAGCAGTTCTTC. Protein: CASSSGTGGDEQFF. The complete variable domain, with remaining parts taken from reference TRBV7-2 and TRBJ2-1, reads GAGVSQSPSNKVTEKGKDVELRCDPISGHTALYWYRQSLGQGLEFLIYFQGNSAPDKSGLPSDRFSAERTGGSVSTLTIQRTQQEDSAVYLCASSSGTGGDEQFFGPGTRLTVL.

The chain is built from TRBV28 and TRBJ2-5; TRBD2 matches 7 bases. The end of the DNA fits TRBJ2-7 better, so the J call may be wrong. This CDR3 has 12 amino acids. CDR1 and CDR2 from the germline V gene are MDHEN and SYDVKM. CDR3 amino acids: CASSLRENEQYF. In DNA, the CDR3 is TGTGCCAGCAGTTTGCGGGAGAACGAGCAGTACTTC.

V is TRBV23-1 and J is TRBJ1-1; no firm D call. TRBV23-1 is an ORF; its function is uncertain. This CDR3 has 19 amino acids. Trimming pared 2 bases from V and 1 base from J, leaving 23 bases between. CDR3 region: CASSQPLKRHQPTNTEAFF. The CDR3 DNA sequence: TGCGCCAGCAGTCAACCCCTCAAAAGACACCAACCCACGAACACTGAAGCTTTCTTT.

V is TRBV11-2 and J is TRBJ2-7, with 7 nucleotides matching TRBD1. The CDR3 totals 15 residues. The J segment lost 0 bases and the V segment lost 3 bases, leaving 5 bases of the junction unmatched. From germline, CDR1 is SGHAT and CDR2 FQNNGV. CDR3 loop: CASSFDRVSSYEQYF. In nucleotides, the CDR3 is TGTGCCAGCAGCTTCGACAGGGTTTCCTCCTACGAGCAGTACTTC.

The sample holds a few counts of this clonotype. No conserved phenylalanine or tryptophan ends this CDR3, so it is likely a read error. This chain uses TRBV12-3 or TRBV12-4 with TRBJ1-1; TRBD1 might be the D (6 bases). The CDR3 has 14 residues. Trimming cost V 5 bases and J 4 bases, with 14 bases left between them. Here the CDR3 reads CASSPLTGPTEAFL. CDR3 nucleotide sequence: TGTGCCAGCAGTCCCCTAACAGGGCCCACTGAAGCTTTCCTT.

This clonotype was detected only once. This chain uses TRBV7-3 with TRBJ2-1, with 10 bases fitting TRBD2. CDR1 and CDR2 from the germline V gene are SGHTA and FQGTGA. The CDR3 is 16 residues long. The junction had 5 bases not matched to a gene; V was cut back by 5 bases and J by 1 base. The CDR3 loop is CASSPLGLASYNEQFF. The CDR3 region has the DNA TGTGCCAGCAGCCCCCTGGGACTAGCGTCCTACAATGAGCAGTTCTTC.

This clonotype was seen a few times. The V and J genes are TRBV12-3 or TRBV12-4 and TRBJ1-2; TRBD1 agrees at 9 bases. The CDR3 extends over 12 amino acids. After removal of 7 bases from V and 8 bases from J, the junction contained 5 bases not matched to a gene. CDR3 sequence (DNA): TGTGCCAGCACCCGGACAGGGGAGGGCTACACCTTC. Its protein product is CASTRTGEGYTF.

The CDR3 nucleotides are TGCAGTGCTAGGCCTATCGGCACTGAAGCTTTCTTT. It translates to CSARPIGTEAFF. This sequence joins TRBV20-1 and TRBJ1-1, with D hard to call. V shed 3 bases and J shed 4 bases, with 9 bases lying between them. The CDR3 spans 12 residues. Germline V gene data show CDR1 as DFQATT and CDR2 as SNEGSKA (reference sequence).

V usage is TRBV24-1 and J usage is TRBJ2-7; D is ambiguous. Trimming cost V 3 bases and J 2 bases, with 10 bases left between them. The germline CDR1 and CDR2 sequences are KGHDR and SFDVKD. CDR3 length: 14 amino acids. The CDR3 here is CATSDDPAAYEQYF. In DNA form, the CDR3 reads TGTGCCACCAGTGATGATCCAGCAGCCTACGAGCAGTACTTC.

V gene TRBV2 combines with J gene TRBJ2-5; D unresolved. The J call may be incorrect, as the DNA end agrees better with TRBJ2-7. Per germline, CDR1 SNHLY and CDR2 FYNNEI. The CDR3 loop spans 12 amino acids. DNA for the CDR3: TGTGCCAGCAGATCTAGCTCCTACGAGCAGTACTTC. Amino acids: CASRSSSYEQYF.

The chain has TRBV7-9 and TRBJ1-4, with D possibly matching TRBD1 (5 bases). CDR3 length: 15 amino acids. The germline V gene encodes CDR1 SEHNR and CDR2 FQNEAQ (reference sequence). Trimming took off 5 bases at V and 7 bases at J, with 17 bases between the two ends. In DNA, the CDR3 is TGTGCCAGCAGCCCCACCCTCGGGAGGGGTGAAAAACTGTTTTTT. This encodes CASSPTLGRGEKLFF. The full variable domain, in which reference TRBV7-9 and TRBJ1-4 provide the parts outside the CDR3, is DTGVSQNPRHKITKRGQNVTFRCDPISEHNRLYWYRQTLGQGPEFLTYFQNEAQLEKSRLLSDRFSAERPKGSFSTLEIQRTEQGDSAMYLCASSPTLGRGEKLFFGSGTQLSVL.

The V gene is TRBV9, the J gene TRBJ2-3; D tentatively fits TRBD1 or TRBD2 (6 bases each). The germline V gene has CDR1 SGDLS and CDR2 YYNGEE. The V gene lost 0 bases and the J gene lost 5 bases, with 16 bases spanning the gap. CDR3 length: 16 amino acids. As DNA, the CDR3 is TGTGCCAGCAGCGTAGGTTCGGGGGCCGCTATAGATACGCAGTATTTT. It translates to CASSVGSGAAIDTQYF.

This clonotype was seen a handful of times. The chain couples TRBV28 to TRBJ2-5; TRBD1 is a possible D gene (5 bases). The J call is in doubt because the DNA end fits TRBJ2-7 better. Germline assignment: CDR1 MDHEN and CDR2 SYDVKM. The CDR3 length is 16 residues. The CDR3: CASSLWDTKGPYEQYF. The CDR3 DNA reads as TGTGCCAGCAGTTTATGGGACACAAAAGGCCCCTACGAGCAGTACTTC.

This clonotype was detected a few times. The chain's CDR3 is CASSDGGYEQYF. DNA for the CDR3: TGTGCCAGCAGTGACGGGGGATACGAGCAGTACTTC. The gene calls are TRBV6-1 and TRBJ2-7, with a weak D call TRBD2 (6 bases). The V gene's germline CDR1 is MNHNS and CDR2 SASEGT. The CDR3 covers 12 residues. Trimming stripped 3 bases from V and 4 bases from J, with 7 bases between.

This clonotype was seen only a few times. The chain has TRBV20-1 and TRBJ2-5; 7 positions match TRBD1. With the DNA end fitting TRBJ2-7 better, the J assignment may be wrong. CDR1 and CDR2 (germline): DFQATT, SNEGSKA (reference sequence). The length of the CDR3 is 14 residues. The CDR3 protein is CSARLRDSTYEQYF. The CDR3 DNA reads TGCAGTGCTAGACTTCGGGACAGCACCTACGAGCAGTACTTC.

This clonotype came up a few times. Possible read error: a much larger clone is one base away. This chain uses TRBV7-9 with TRBJ2-7; D is ambiguous. CDR3 length equals 12 residues. Germline CDR1 and CDR2: SEHNR and FQNEAQ (reference sequence). Trimming left V 4 bases short and J 3 bases short, with 7 bases between. The CDR3 region is CASSWADYEQYF. CDR3 DNA: TGTGCCAGCAGCTGGGCCGACTACGAGCAGTACTTC.

This clonotype has only a few counts. The J gene is TRBJ1-5, the V gene TRBV4-1; no reliable D call. The CDR3 extends over 18 amino acids. Looked up from germline, CDR1 is MGHRA and CDR2 is YSYEKL. The ends were cut back, 4 bases at V and 4 bases at J, with 23 bases in the middle. The CDR3 protein is CASSPRPLVWRLNQPQHF. For the CDR3, the DNA is TGCGCCAGCAGCCCCCGACCCCTAGTATGGCGGCTAAATCAGCCCCAGCATTTT.

This clonotype has just a few counts. The genes are TRBV7-9 and TRBJ2-4, with D hard to call. This CDR3 has 14 residues. Germline V gene lookup returns CDR1 SEHNR and CDR2 FQNEAQ (reference sequence). V was clipped by 0 bases and J by 6 bases, with 9 bases between them. The chain's CDR3 is CASSLADHGNIQYF. The CDR3 DNA follows: TGTGCCAGCAGCTTAGCAGACCACGGAAACATTCAGTACTTC.

The CDR3 DNA follows: TGTGCCAGCTCTGCTAGCGGGGACAATGAGCAGTTCTTC. It yields the protein CASSASGDNEQFF. J is TRBJ2-1 and V is TRBV3-1; 9 bases are shared with TRBD2. The CDR3 is made up of 13 amino acids. In germline, CDR1 is LGHDT, CDR2 YNNKEL (reference sequence). J lost 5 bases, V lost 8 bases, and 4 bases had no gene match.

V gene TRBV12-3 or TRBV12-4 combines with J gene TRBJ2-1, with D perhaps matching TRBD1 or TRBD2 (5 bases each). The DNA end is more similar to TRBJ2-7, so the J call may be wrong. This CDR3 has 15 residues. The CDR3 nucleotides read TGTGCCAGCAGTTTAGATCTGGGACGGAACTACGAGCAGTACTTC. Protein product: CASSLDLGRNYEQYF.

In regard to this clonotype: One end of the junction fails to match germline, which may point to a read error. The chain is built from TRBV20-1 and TRBJ2-2, with 13 bases lining up with TRBD2. Looked up from germline, CDR1 is DFQATT and CDR2 is SNEGSKA (reference sequence). The CDR3 sequence is 16 residues long. The CDR3 DNA is TGCAGTGCCAAGACTAGCGGGGGGACTAACACCGGGGGGCTGTTTTTT. Translated, it gives CSAKTSGGTNTGGLFF.

The V and J genes are TRBV4-3 and TRBJ2-2, with a tentative D call TRBD1 (5 bases). The germline CDR1 and CDR2 sequences are LGHNA and YSLEER. Trimming removed 4 bases from V and 2 bases from J, with 14 bases in between. CDR3 length: 16 amino acids. CDR3 residues: CASSPYIGVNTGELFF. DNA for the CDR3: TGCGCCAGCAGCCCCTACATAGGGGTCAACACCGGGGAGCTGTTTTTT.

This chain joins TRBV29-1 and TRBJ2-7, with TRBD1 matching 7 bases. The germline V gene encodes CDR1 SQVTM and CDR2 ANQGSEA. CDR3 length equals 13 residues. J gave up 0 bases and V 4 bases, and 3 bases lay outside the gene matches. The CDR3 DNA reads TGCAGCGTTGTGGGGACAGTCTCCTACGAGCAGTACTTC. Its protein is CSVVGTVSYEQYF.